This T cell receptor (beta chain) was retrieved from a study of beta chain features in type 1 diabetes. The study's findings and limits: When Type 1 diabetes patients were examined, their TCRB CDR3s proved moderately but significantly shorter in all four CD4+ subsets.

Only a few counts were recorded for this clone. The antigen is undetermined. Of the isolated RNA, all was reverse transcribed, and so the sequenced material was expressed TCRB transcripts. Sequencing used immunoSEQ multiplex PCR; TCRdb keeps in-frame clones, though not all of them. The sample has 250,000 or so clones, around 21% seen once. A heparinised blood draw that averaged approximately 110 mL was obtained once from each donor. V lost 4 bases and J 0 bases, leaving 14 bases between the germline ends. The CDR3 length is 17 residues. Germline V lookup: CDR1 SGDLS, CDR2 YYNGEE. Material for sequencing was naive CD4+ T cells from blood. The chain combines TRBV9 with TRBJ2-6; tentatively, D is TRBD2 (5 bases). This TCR was sampled from a middle-aged woman with type 1 diabetes. CDR3 region: CASSPRTWDSGANVLTF. The CDR3 DNA follows: TGTGCCAGCAGCCCTAGGACTTGGGACTCTGGGGCCAACGTCCTGACTTTC.